The clone carrying this T cell receptor beta chain came up a few times. The antigen is unknown. This sample stems from a study of cytomegalovirus exposure and HLA in healthy donors. As for the study in general: From about 179 million T cells, an earlier analysis saw 90 million to 130 million unique TCR beta sequences. An early release of data contained tens of millions of unique TCRs, which came from HLA-typed donors. The study, taken as a whole, reports: Exclusion applied to some V segments, including TRBV6-2 and TRBV6-3, as they were indistinguishable. Common viral pathogens were later found to be apparently linked to several of the most significant clusters.

The CDR3 has 16 amino acids. The germline gives CDR1 ENHRY, CDR2 SYGVKD. Deletions cut 4 bases from V and 0 bases from J, with 12 bases between. Amplification used 60 Vbeta primers and 13 Jbeta primers. Clones were read by immunoSEQ multiplex PCR, and TCRdb kept only the in-frame ones, dropping some. The table lists fewer than 80,000 clones, about 77% of them singletons. Sequences were obtained from PBMCs. The chain is built from TRBV10-3 and TRBJ1-4; D is perhaps TRBD1 (5 bases). The sequence was obtained from a woman in her 30s in good health and CMV-seronegative. DNA for the CDR3: TGTGCCATCAGTGGGACACTTTTTGCAACTAATGAAAAACTGTTTTTT. Translating gives CAISGTLFATNEKLFF.